This TCR beta chain originates from a study of blood T cells in healthy people across ages. Study-level results: It was not known whether donors were CMV positive (a possible confounder of expanded clonotype changes). Both naive CD4+ cell counts and diversity were greater in long-lived donors than in aged donors. Those diversity estimates obtained from one million T cells were thought to be underestimates.

Primers used in a second PCR of roughly 7 to 12 cycles were a sample-barcoded 5' primer and a J-beta primer mix. In TCRdb, the 5' RACE reads were re-called with MiXCR into one record per CDR3 protein. This table has over a million distinct CDR3 sequences, under 55% appearing once. Approximately 9.6 milliliters of peripheral blood were drawn from each donor into EDTA-treated tubes. The table lists this clonotype with many counts. Antigen: not known. The length of the CDR3 is 12 residues. Germline V gene lookup returns CDR1 DFQATT and CDR2 SNEGSKA (reference sequence). Trimming cost V 5 bases and J 10 bases, with 15 bases left between them.

This sequence was found in a woman aged 55 to 70 in good health. The V and J genes are TRBV20-1 and TRBJ2-1; D might be TRBD2 (5 bases). The sequenced material came from blood. Here the CDR3 DNA reads TGCAGTGCTCTTCAGGACCGAGGGGAGCAGTTCTTC. As protein: CSALQDRGEQFF.